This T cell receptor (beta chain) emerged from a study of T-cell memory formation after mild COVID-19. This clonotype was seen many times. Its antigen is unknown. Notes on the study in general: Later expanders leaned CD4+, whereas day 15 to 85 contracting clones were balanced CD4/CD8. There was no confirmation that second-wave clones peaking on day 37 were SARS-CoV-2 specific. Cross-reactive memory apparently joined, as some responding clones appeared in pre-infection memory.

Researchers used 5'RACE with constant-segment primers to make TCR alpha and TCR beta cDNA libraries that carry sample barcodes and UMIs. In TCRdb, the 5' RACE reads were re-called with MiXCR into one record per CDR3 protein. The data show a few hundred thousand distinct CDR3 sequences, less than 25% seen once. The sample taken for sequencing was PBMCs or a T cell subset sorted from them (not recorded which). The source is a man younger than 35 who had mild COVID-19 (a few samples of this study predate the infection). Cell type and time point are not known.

The CDR3 loop is CASSLGTNSYNEQFF. The CDR3, as DNA: TGTGCCAGCAGCTTGGGGACTAACTCCTACAATGAGCAGTTCTTC. V is TRBV5-5 and J is TRBJ2-1; D is perhaps TRBD2 (6 bases). V was clipped by 0 bases and J by 0 bases, with 7 bases between them. Germline-derived CDR1 and CDR2 are SGHKS and YYEKEE (reference sequence). This CDR3 contains 15 residues.